These 10 T cell receptor beta chains originate from one sample sequenced in a study of metastatic and nonmetastatic thyroid tumors. Until they underwent thyroid surgery, no patient had received any treatment. With MiXCR, TCRdb called clones anew from the PCR reads. The data hold about 26,000 clones, with roughly 25% observed a single time. The sample taken for sequencing was blood. These receptors originate from a female donor with papillary thyroid cancer or a benign thyroid nodule (not recorded which). Some clones in this sample may be carry-over from other donors' samples.

The chain has TRBV19 and TRBJ2-7, with D possibly being TRBD1 (6 bases). Germline V gene data show CDR1 as LNHDA and CDR2 as SQIVND (reference sequence). The CDR3 is made up of 12 amino acids. Trimming stripped 5 bases from V and 6 bases from J, with 11 bases between. The CDR3 DNA reads TGTGCCAGTAGTCCGACAGGTGGCGAGCAGTACTTC. The encoded protein is CASSPTGGEQYF. The full variable domain, completed using reference TRBV19 and TRBJ2-7, is DGGITQSPKYLFRKEGQNVTLSCEQNLNHDAMYWYRQDPGQGLRLIYYSQIVNDFQKGDIAEGYSVSREKKESFPLTVTSAQKNPTAFYLCASSPTGGEQYFGPGTRLTVT.

The chain recombines TRBV12-3 or TRBV12-4 with TRBJ2-7; TRBD2 is a possible D gene (5 bases). V lost 3 bases, J lost 6 bases, and 9 bases lay in between. The CDR3 is 12 amino acids. The CDR3 DNA reads as TGTGCCAGCAGTTTTAGCGAGAGCGAGCAGTACTTC. Amino acids: CASSFSESEQYF.

This chain connects TRBV6-2 or TRBV6-3 to TRBJ1-1; D possibly corresponds to TRBD1 (5 bases). In germline, CDR1 is MNHEY, CDR2 SVGEGT. V was shortened by 6 bases and J by 4 bases, with 33 bases between the two germline ends. CDR3 length: 20 residues. The CDR3 nucleotides read TGTGCCAGCAGGCGGGAAGACAGACAGCTTCTTGGCCTTTCTAGCACTGAAGCTTTCTTT. Translated, it gives CASRREDRQLLGLSSTEAFF.

This clone was detected ten times or more. The J gene is TRBJ2-1, the V gene TRBV29-1, with D possibly matching TRBD1 (6 bases). The CDR3 covers 15 residues. CDR1 SQVTM and CDR2 ANQGSEA come from the germline V gene. Trimming took 2 bases from V and 6 from J, leaving 17 bases between them. CDR3: CSVENRDRFSNEQFF. The CDR3 bases are TGCAGCGTTGAAAACAGGGATAGATTTAGCAATGAGCAGTTCTTC.

At least ten counts were recorded for this clone. The chain employs TRBV6-2 or TRBV6-3 and TRBJ2-1, with TRBD2 identical over 7 bases. V gave up 6 bases and J gave up 8 bases; unmatched junction bases: 13. The CDR3 is 15 amino acids. Germline V CDR1 and CDR2: MNHEY, SVGEGT. CDR3: CASRGRPRGSDEQFF. The CDR3 nucleotides are TGTGCCAGCAGGGGACGGCCGCGGGGGTCGGATGAGCAGTTCTTC.

The V and J genes are TRBV5-1 and TRBJ2-5; D may be TRBD2 (7 bases). CDR1 and CDR2 from the germline V gene are SGHRS and YFSETQ. The V end lost 1 base, the J end lost 5 bases, and 21 bases lay between the germline ends. The CDR3 runs 17 residues. The DNA for the CDR3 is TGCGCCAGCAGCTTGTACCCACCCGGACTAGGGGGGGAGACCCAGTACTTC. It translates to CASSLYPPGLGGETQYF.

The rearrangement links TRBV11-2 to TRBJ1-4; TRBD1 agrees at 11 bases. J lost 8 bases, V lost 6 bases, and 5 bases had no gene match. This CDR3 has 14 residues. Per the germline V gene, CDR1 is SGHAT and CDR2 is FQNNGV. Written as DNA, the CDR3 is TGTGCCAGCAGGCAGGGACAGGGGGAGGAAAAACTGTTTTTT. Translated: CASRQGQGEEKLFF. Supplemented by reference TRBV11-2 and TRBJ1-4, the full variable domain reads EAGVAQSPRYKIIEKRQSVAFWCNPISGHATLYWYQQILGQGPKLLIQFQNNGVVDDSQLPKDRFSAERLKGVDSTLKIQPAKLEDSAVYLCASRQGQGEEKLFFGSGTQLSVL.

The rearrangement links TRBV4-3 to TRBJ1-2, with 8 bases fitting TRBD1. The CDR3 runs 15 residues. The germline CDR1 and CDR2 sequences are LGHNA and YSLEER. Germline trimming cut 1 base from V and 4 bases from J; bases unmatched to any gene: 5. This CDR3 reads CASSQGWGQVYGYTF. CDR3 coding DNA: TGCGCCAGCAGCCAAGGCTGGGGACAGGTCTATGGCTACACCTTC.

At least ten counts were recorded for this clone. The chain has TRBV7-2 and TRBJ2-1; the D is unclear. The CDR3 totals 11 residues. V lost 2 bases to trimming and J lost 7 bases, with 3 bases between them. Germline V CDR1 and CDR2: SGHTA, FQGNSA. CDR3 DNA: TGTGCCAGCAGCTTAAGAAATGAGCAGTTCTTC. Its translation is CASSLRNEQFF.

DNA for the CDR3: TGTGCCAGCAGTGATGGCGACGACCTGACTTTGGGCTACACCTTC. Protein sequence: CASSDGDDLTLGYTF. The gene calls are TRBV6-1 and TRBJ1-2; D is ambiguous. Germline V gene data show CDR1 as MNHNS and CDR2 as SASEGT. This CDR3 comprises 15 residues. Trimming removed 3 bases from V and 8 bases from J, with 19 bases in between.